The 14 T cell receptor beta chains reported below all come from one sample, sequenced in a study of PD-L1 blockade in urothelial cancer. Time point reported: pretreatment peripheral blood. TCRdb keeps only in-frame clones here, not all; method: immunoSEQ multiplex PCR. In the table there are some 120,000 clones, approximately 88% of which are singletons. The starting material was PBMCs, obtained around atezolizumab (anti-PD-L1) treatment. The origin of the receptors is a man in his forties or fifties with urothelial cancer.

The chain carries TRBV7-3 and TRBJ2-7; perhaps TRBD2 as D (6 bases). This CDR3 comprises 14 residues. Trimming left V 5 bases short and J 0 bases short, with 11 bases between. Looked up from germline, CDR1 is SGHTA and CDR2 is FQGTGA. In nucleotides, the CDR3 is TGTGCCAGCAGCCAAGGTAGCGGCTCCTACGAGCAGTACTTC. As protein: CASSQGSGSYEQYF.

This chain links TRBV19 with TRBJ1-2, with TRBD1 matching over 7 bases. This CDR3 spans 12 amino acids. V dropped 8 bases and J dropped 6; count of bases not matched to a gene: 6. CDR1 is LNHDA, CDR2 SQIVND, per germline (reference sequence). The CDR3 DNA is TGTGCCAGTCGACAGGGATGGAATGGCTACACCTTC. Protein: CASRQGWNGYTF.

The V and J genes are TRBV14 and TRBJ2-7; D remains unclear. V gave up 0 bases and J gave up 2 bases, with 11 bases separating them. Per germline, CDR1 SGHDN and CDR2 FVKESK. The CDR3 is 15 amino acids. The CDR3 reads CASSQDNDKTYEQYF. CDR3 sequence (DNA): TGTGCCAGCAGCCAAGATAATGACAAGACCTACGAGCAGTACTTC.

This chain links TRBV19 with TRBJ1-1, with D possibly matching TRBD1 (5 bases). Per the germline V gene, CDR1 is LNHDA and CDR2 is SQIVND (reference sequence). With 7 bases removed from V and 6 bases from J, the gap between germline ends came to 21 bases. The CDR3 runs 15 residues. CDR3: CASIRQYGPSAEAFF. CDR3 nucleotides: TGTGCCAGTATACGACAGTACGGACCATCAGCTGAAGCTTTCTTT.

The CDR3 here is CASHSSGEQYF. The CDR3 DNA reads TGTGCCAGCCACTCGTCCGGGGAGCAGTACTTC. V gene TRBV6-1 combines with J gene TRBJ2-7; D is unclear. This CDR3 has 11 amino acids. V lost 8 bases and J lost 7, with 12 bases in between. CDR1 MNHNS and CDR2 SASEGT come from the germline V gene.

Ten or more counts support this clone. The V gene is TRBV4-1, the J gene TRBJ2-3; TRBD2 aligns across 12 bases. The CDR3 extends over 17 amino acids. Germline CDR1 and CDR2: MGHRA and YSYEKL. The V gene end was trimmed by 3 bases and the J gene end by 0 bases; junction bases not matched to a gene: 4. The CDR3 region is CASSQRTSGDSTDTQYF. The DNA for the CDR3 is TGCGCCAGCAGCCAGCGGACTAGCGGGGACAGCACAGATACGCAGTATTTT.

The chain links TRBV19 to TRBJ2-1; 9 bases map to TRBD2. The V segment lost 4 bases and the J segment 4 bases; nucleotides outside the gene matches: 8. The CDR3 runs 16 residues. The V gene's germline CDR1 is LNHDA and CDR2 SQIVND (reference sequence). CDR3 loop: CASSRFETSGYNEQFF. The CDR3 coding sequence is TGTGCCAGTAGTAGGTTCGAGACTAGCGGTTACAATGAGCAGTTCTTC.

Written as DNA, the CDR3 is TGCGCCAGCAGCTCCGAGGGGGGGGGAATGTACCCCTACGAGCAGTACTTC. Translating gives CASSSEGGGMYPYEQYF. The chain is built from TRBV5-1 and TRBJ2-7; possibly TRBD2 for D (7 bases). Trimming removed 3 bases at V and 2 bases at J, with 21 bases between. The germline V gene encodes CDR1 SGHRS and CDR2 YFSETQ. The CDR3 length is 17 residues.

V usage is TRBV11-2 and J usage is TRBJ1-2, with 7 bases lining up with TRBD1. Per germline, CDR1 SGHAT and CDR2 FQNNGV. The CDR3 contains 15 residues. Trimming removed 3 bases from V and 7 bases from J; junction bases left unmatched: 11. CDR3 DNA: TGTGCCAGCAGCTTGGTTAAAGGGGGCGCATTTGGCTACACCTTC. Residues: CASSLVKGGAFGYTF.

V usage is TRBV7-9 and J usage is TRBJ2-1; D might be TRBD2 (5 bases). The ends were cut back, 2 bases at V and 8 bases at J, with 13 bases in the middle. CDR1 and CDR2 from the germline V gene are SEHNR and FQNEAQ (reference sequence). CDR3 length equals 14 residues. The chain's CDR3 is CASSLRTGRDEQFF. The CDR3 coding sequence is TGTGCCAGCAGCTTAAGGACTGGACGGGATGAGCAGTTCTTC.

The rearrangement uses TRBV19 and TRBJ2-2; 8 bases line up with TRBD1. The germline gives CDR1 LNHDA, CDR2 SQIVND (reference sequence). This CDR3 has 15 residues. Trimming at V came to 6 bases and at J to 3 bases, leaving 6 bases not matched to a gene. The CDR3 is CASRRQGSYTGELFF. For the CDR3, the DNA is TGTGCCAGTAGGAGACAGGGGTCTTACACCGGGGAGCTGTTTTTT.

The chain has TRBV9 and TRBJ2-3; 10 bases map to TRBD1. V lost 2 bases, J lost 6 bases, and 12 bases stayed unmatched. CDR1 and CDR2 (germline): SGDLS, YYNGEE. This CDR3 has 17 residues. CDR3 residues: CASSVGQGVGVVDTQYF. CDR3 nucleotide sequence: TGTGCCAGCAGCGTTGGACAGGGGGTCGGTGTAGTGGATACGCAGTATTTT.

This chain connects TRBV19 to TRBJ2-1; D gene unclear. The CDR3 is made up of 15 amino acids. In germline, CDR1 is LNHDA, CDR2 SQIVND (reference sequence). V dropped 3 bases and J dropped 1 base, with 10 bases sitting between them. The CDR3 region has the DNA TGTGCCAGTAGTATTGGGTCTAGTTCCTACAATGAGCAGTTCTTC. Its protein is CASSIGSSSYNEQFF.

The V call is TRBV6-4, the J call TRBJ2-1; 8 bases are shared with TRBD1. V was pared by 5 bases and J by 0 bases, with 3 bases of the junction left unmatched. The CDR3 totals 15 residues. The germline V gene encodes CDR1 MRHNA and CDR2 SNTAGT. The CDR3 reads CASSLGQGSYNEQFF. The CDR3 coding sequence is TGTGCCAGCAGTTTAGGACAGGGCTCCTACAATGAGCAGTTCTTC.